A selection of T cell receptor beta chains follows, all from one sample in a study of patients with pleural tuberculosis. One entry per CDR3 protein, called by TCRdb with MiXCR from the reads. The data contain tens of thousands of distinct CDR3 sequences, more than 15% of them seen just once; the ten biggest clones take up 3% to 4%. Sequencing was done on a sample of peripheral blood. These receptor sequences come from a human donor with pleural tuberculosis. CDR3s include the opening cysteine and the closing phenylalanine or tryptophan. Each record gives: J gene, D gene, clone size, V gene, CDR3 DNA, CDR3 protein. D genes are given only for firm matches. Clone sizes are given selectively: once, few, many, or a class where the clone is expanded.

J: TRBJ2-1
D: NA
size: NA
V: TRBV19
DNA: TGTGCCAGTACCCTTCGACTCGGGACCGCGTCCTATGAGCAGTTCTTC
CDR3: CASTLRLGTASYEQFF

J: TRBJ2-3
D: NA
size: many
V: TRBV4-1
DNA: TGCGCCAGCAGCCCTCACCCGGCCACAGATACGCAGTATTTT
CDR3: CASSPHPATDTQYF

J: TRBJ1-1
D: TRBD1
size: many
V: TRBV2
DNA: TGTGCCAGCAGGGGGACAGCTGAAGCTTTCTTT
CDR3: CASRGTAEAFF

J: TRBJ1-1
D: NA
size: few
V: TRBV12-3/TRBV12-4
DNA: TGTGCCAGCAGTTTAGGGTGGGGACGGAACTCGAACACTGAAGCTTTCTTT
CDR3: CASSLGWGRNSNTEAFF

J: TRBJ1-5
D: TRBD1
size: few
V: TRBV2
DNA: TGTGCCACTCGGGACAGGGGACAGCCCCAGCATTTT
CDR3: CATRDRGQPQHF

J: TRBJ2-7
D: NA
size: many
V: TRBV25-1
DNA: TGTGCCAGCAGTGTATTGTTTAAGGACCGTACCTACGAGCAGTACTTC
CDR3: CASSVLFKDRTYEQYF

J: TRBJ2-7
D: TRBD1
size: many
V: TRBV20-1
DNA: TGCAGTGCTAGAGATGAGTTCGAGGACAGGGGCTCTTACGAGCAGTACTTC
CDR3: CSARDEFEDRGSYEQYF

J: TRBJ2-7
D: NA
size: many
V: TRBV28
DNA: TGTGCCAGCAGTTTCGTCAGACTGAGCTCCTACGAGCAGTACTTC
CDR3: CASSFVRLSSYEQYF

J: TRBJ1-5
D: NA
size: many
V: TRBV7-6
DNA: TGTGCCAGCAGCTCAGGACAGCCCAATCAGCCCCAGCATTTT
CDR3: CASSSGQPNQPQHF

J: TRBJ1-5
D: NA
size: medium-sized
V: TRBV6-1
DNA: TGTGCCAGCAGTGGCCTGGGTAATAGCAATCAGCCCCAGCATTTT
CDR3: CASSGLGNSNQPQHF

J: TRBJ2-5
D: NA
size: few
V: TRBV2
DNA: TGTGCCAGCAGTCGGGCAGGGACGGAAGAGACCCAGTACTTC
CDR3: CASSRAGTEETQYF

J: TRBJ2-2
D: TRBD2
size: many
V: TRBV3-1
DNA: TGTGCCAGCAGCCCTCAGGGACTAGCGGGAGTAAATACCGGGGAGCTGTTTTTT
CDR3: CASSPQGLAGVNTGELFF

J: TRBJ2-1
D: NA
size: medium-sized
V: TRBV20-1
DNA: TGCAGTGCTCTGCCACCGGATGAGCAGTTCTTC
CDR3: CSALPPDEQFF

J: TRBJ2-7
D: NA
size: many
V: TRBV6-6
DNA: TGTGCCAGCAGTTACCCGTCCAGGGTCCACGAGCAGTACTTC
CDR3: CASSYPSRVHEQYF

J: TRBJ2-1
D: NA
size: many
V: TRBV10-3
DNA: TGTGCCATCAGTGAGAATAGGGACAATGAGCAGTTCTTC
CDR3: CAISENRDNEQFF

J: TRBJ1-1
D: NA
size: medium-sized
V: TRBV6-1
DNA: TGTGCCAGCAGCCAAGGCGGGGCGGTAGTTGCTGAAGCTTTCTTT
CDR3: CASSQGGAVVAEAFF

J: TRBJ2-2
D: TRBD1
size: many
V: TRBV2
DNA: TGTGCCAGCAGACAGACGACAGGGAAGAGCGGGGAGCTGTTTTTT
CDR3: CASRQTTGKSGELFF

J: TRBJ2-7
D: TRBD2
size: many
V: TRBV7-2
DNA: TGTGCCAGCAGCTTAGTTCGCGGGGGAGTCTACGAGCAGTACTTC
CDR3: CASSLVRGGVYEQYF

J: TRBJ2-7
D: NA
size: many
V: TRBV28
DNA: TGTGCCAGCAGTTTGGGTAGGGGCTACGAGCAGTACTTC
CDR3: CASSLGRGYEQYF

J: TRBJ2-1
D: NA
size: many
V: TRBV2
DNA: TGTGCCAGCAGTGAAGAACGACAGCTCAATGAGCAGTTCTTC
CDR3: CASSEERQLNEQFF

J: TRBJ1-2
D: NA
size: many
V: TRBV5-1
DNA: TGCGCCAGCACCCCAAGGTCGGCAGGATCATCGTCAGATGGCTACACCTTC
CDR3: CASTPRSAGSSSDGYTF

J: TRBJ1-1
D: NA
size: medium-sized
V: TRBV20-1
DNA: TGCAGTGCTAGACCTGGGACGGGGGGCGGTGAAGCTTTCTTT
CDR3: CSARPGTGGGEAFF

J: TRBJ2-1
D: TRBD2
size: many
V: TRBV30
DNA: TGTGCCTGGAGGACTAGCGGGAGCTCCTACAATGAGCAGTTCTTC
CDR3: CAWRTSGSSYNEQFF

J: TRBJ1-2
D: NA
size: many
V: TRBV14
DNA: TGTGCCAGCAGCCAACTCTGGGGGGGGGCCGATGGCTACACCTTC
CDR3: CASSQLWGGADGYTF

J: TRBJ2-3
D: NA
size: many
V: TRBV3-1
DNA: TGTGCCAGCCGCCAAGGCCCAATTCTGACTAGCACAGATACGCAGTATTTT
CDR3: CASRQGPILTSTDTQYF

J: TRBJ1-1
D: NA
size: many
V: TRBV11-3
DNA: TGTGCCAGCAGCCGTGGGGGGGCTGCGGGCACTGAAGCTTTCTTT
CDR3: CASSRGGAAGTEAFF

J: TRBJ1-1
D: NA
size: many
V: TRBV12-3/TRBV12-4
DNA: TGTGCCAGCAGTCTAACCAGGAACACTGAAGCTTTCTTT
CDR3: CASSLTRNTEAFF

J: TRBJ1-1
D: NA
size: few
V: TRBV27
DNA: TGTGCCAGCAGTTTATCACAGACAATGAACACTGAAGCTTTCTTT
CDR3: CASSLSQTMNTEAFF

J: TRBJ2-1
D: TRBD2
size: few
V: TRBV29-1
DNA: TGCAGCGGAAGTTCCGGGGGGCTAGCGGGAGGTAACTACAATGAGCAGTTCTTC
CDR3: CSGSSGGLAGGNYNEQFF

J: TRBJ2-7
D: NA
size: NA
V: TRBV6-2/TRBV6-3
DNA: TGTGCCAGCAGTGAGCCGCGGGACAGCTACGAGCAGTACTTC
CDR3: CASSEPRDSYEQYF

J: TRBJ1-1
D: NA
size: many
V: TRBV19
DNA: TGTGGGTCAGGAACGCGGAACACTGAAGCTTTCTTT
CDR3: CGSGTRNTEAFF

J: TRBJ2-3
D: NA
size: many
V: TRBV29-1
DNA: TGCAGCGGCGGCGGACCATTGCCAGATACGCAGTATTTT
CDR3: CSGGGPLPDTQYF

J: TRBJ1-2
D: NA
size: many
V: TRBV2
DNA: TGTGCCAGCAGTGAGGGGTACTATGGCTACACCTTC
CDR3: CASSEGYYGYTF

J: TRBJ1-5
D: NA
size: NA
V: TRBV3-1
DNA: TGTGCCAGCATCCAAGGTACAGGGCCTGATCAGCCCCAGCATTTT
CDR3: CASIQGTGPDQPQHF

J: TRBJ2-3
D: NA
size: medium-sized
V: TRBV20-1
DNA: TGCAGTGCTCCCCCGGGATGGCTTAGCACAGATACGCAGTATTTT
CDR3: CSAPPGWLSTDTQYF

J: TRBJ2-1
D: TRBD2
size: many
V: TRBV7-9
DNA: TGTGCCAGCAGGCAGACGACTAGCGGGAGCTACAATGAGCAGTTCTTC
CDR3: CASRQTTSGSYNEQFF